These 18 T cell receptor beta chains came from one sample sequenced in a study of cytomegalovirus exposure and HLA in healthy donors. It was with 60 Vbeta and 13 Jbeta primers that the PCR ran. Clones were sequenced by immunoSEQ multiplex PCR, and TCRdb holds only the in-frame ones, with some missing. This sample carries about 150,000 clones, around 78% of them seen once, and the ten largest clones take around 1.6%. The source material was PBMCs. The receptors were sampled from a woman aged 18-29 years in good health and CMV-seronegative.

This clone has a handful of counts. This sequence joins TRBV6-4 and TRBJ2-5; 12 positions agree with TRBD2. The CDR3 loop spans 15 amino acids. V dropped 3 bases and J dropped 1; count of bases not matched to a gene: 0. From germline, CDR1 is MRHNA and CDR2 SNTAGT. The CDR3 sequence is CASSETSGGQETQYF. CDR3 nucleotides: TGTGCCAGCAGTGAGACTAGCGGGGGCCAAGAGACCCAGTACTTC.

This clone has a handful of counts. Here the CDR3 reads CASSLGGQGDTEAFF. CDR3 nucleotides: TGTGCCAGCAGTTTAGGAGGACAGGGGGACACTGAAGCTTTCTTT. This sequence joins TRBV28 and TRBJ1-1, with 10 nucleotides matching TRBD1. The CDR3 has 15 amino acids. Germline V gives CDR1 MDHEN, CDR2 SYDVKM. After removal of 2 bases from V and 3 bases from J, the junction contained 3 bases not matched to a gene.

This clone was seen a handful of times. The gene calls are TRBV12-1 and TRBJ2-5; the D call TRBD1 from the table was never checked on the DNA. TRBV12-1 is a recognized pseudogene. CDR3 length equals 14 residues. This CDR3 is CASHGTGGKETQYF. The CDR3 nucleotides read TGTGCCAGCCATGGGACAGGGGGTAAAGAGACCCAGTACTTC.

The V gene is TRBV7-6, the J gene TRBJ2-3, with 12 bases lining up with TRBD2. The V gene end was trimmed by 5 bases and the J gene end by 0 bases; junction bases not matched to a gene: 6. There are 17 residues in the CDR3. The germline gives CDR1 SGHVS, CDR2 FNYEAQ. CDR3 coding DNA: TGTGCCAGCAGCGAGCGGACTAGCGGGGCGAGCACAGATACGCAGTATTTT. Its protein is CASSERTSGASTDTQYF.

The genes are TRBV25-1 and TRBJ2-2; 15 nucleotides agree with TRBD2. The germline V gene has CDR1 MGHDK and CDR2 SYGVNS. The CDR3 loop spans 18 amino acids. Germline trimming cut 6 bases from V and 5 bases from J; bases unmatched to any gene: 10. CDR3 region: CASRSPGLAGGVTGELFF. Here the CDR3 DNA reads TGTGCCAGCAGATCTCCGGGACTAGCGGGAGGAGTGACCGGGGAGCTGTTTTTT.

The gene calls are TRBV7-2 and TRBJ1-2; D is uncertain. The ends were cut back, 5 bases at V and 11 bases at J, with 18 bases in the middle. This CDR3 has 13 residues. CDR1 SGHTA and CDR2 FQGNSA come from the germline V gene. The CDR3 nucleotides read TGTGCCAGCAGCACCCCCGGTGTGAATTGGTACACCTTC. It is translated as CASSTPGVNWYTF.

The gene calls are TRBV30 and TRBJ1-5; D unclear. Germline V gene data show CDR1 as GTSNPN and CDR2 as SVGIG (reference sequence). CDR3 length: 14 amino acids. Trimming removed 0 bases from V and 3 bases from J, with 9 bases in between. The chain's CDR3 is CAWSVSHNNQPQHF. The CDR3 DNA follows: TGTGCCTGGAGTGTAAGTCACAACAATCAGCCCCAGCATTTT.

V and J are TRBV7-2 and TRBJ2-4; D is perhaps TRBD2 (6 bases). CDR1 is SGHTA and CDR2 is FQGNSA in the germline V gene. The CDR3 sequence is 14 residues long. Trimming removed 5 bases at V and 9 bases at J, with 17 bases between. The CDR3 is CASSPEGGPSIQYF. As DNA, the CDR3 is TGTGCCAGCAGCCCCGAGGGAGGTCCTAGCATTCAGTACTTC.

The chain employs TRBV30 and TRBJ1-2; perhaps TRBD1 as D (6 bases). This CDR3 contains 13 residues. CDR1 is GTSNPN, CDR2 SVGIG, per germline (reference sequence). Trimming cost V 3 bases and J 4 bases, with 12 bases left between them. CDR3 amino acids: CAWSRDTPYGYTF. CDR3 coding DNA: TGTGCCTGGAGCCGGGACACCCCCTATGGCTACACCTTC.

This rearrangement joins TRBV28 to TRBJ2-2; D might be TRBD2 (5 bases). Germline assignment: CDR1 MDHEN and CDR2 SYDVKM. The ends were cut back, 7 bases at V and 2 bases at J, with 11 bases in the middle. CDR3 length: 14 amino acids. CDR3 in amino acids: CASKRGSNTGELFF. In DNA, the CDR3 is TGTGCCAGCAAAAGAGGGTCTAACACCGGGGAGCTGTTTTTT. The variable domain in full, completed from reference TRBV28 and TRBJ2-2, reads DVKVTQSSRYLVKRTGEKVFLECVQDMDHENMFWYRQDPGLGLRLIYFSYDVKMKEKGDIPEGYSVSREKKERFSLILESASTNQTSMYLCASKRGSNTGELFFGEGSRLTVL.

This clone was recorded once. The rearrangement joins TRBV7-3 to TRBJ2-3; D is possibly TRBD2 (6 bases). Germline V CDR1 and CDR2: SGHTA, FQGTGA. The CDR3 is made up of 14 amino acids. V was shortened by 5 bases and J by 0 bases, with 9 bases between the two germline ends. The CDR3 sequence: CASSLGLSTDTQYF. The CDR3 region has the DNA TGTGCCAGCAGCCTGGGACTCAGCACAGATACGCAGTATTTT.

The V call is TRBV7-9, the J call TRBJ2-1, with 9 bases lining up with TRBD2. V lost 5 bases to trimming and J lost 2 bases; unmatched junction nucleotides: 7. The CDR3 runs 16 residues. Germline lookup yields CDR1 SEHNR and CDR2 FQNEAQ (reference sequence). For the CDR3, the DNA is TGTGCCAGCAGCCAAACTAGCGGGCCTCCCTACAATGAGCAGTTCTTC. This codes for CASSQTSGPPYNEQFF.

The CDR3 loop is CASSQVVTSRDTQYF. In nucleotides, the CDR3 is TGTGCCAGCAGCCAGGTGGTGACGTCGAGGGATACGCAGTATTTT. The V and J genes are TRBV14 and TRBJ2-3; D gene unclear. CDR1 SGHDN and CDR2 FVKESK come from the germline V gene. V lost 3 bases to trimming and J lost 6 bases, with 16 bases between them. The CDR3 consists of 15 residues.

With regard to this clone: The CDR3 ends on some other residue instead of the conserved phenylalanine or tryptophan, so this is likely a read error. The CDR3 sequence is CASSLQEAGANTGELFL. CDR3 DNA: TGTGCCAGCTCACTGCAGGAAGCGGGGGCGAACACCGGGGAGCTGTTTCTT. The V and J genes are TRBV18 and TRBJ2-2; 8 nucleotides line up with TRBD2. CDR3 length: 17 amino acids. Trimming removed 4 bases from V and 0 bases from J; junction bases left unmatched: 7. In germline, CDR1 is KGHSH, CDR2 LQKENI.

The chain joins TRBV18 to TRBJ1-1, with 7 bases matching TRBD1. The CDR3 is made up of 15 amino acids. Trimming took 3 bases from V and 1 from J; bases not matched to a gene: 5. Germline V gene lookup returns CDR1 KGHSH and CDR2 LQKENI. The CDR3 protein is CASSPQGQPNTEAFF. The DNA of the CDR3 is TGTGCCAGCTCACCCCAGGGACAGCCGAACACTGAAGCTTTCTTT.

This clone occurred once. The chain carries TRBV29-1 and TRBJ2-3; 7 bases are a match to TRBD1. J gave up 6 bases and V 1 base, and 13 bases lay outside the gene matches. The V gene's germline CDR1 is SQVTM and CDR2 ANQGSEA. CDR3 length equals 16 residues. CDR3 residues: CSVEVLDREVEDTQYF. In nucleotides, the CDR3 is TGCAGCGTTGAAGTGCTCGACAGGGAAGTGGAGGATACGCAGTATTTT.

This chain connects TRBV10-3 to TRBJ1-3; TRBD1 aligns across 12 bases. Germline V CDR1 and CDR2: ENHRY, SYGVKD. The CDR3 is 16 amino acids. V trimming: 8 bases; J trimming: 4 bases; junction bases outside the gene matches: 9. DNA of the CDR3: TGTGCCATCGGACCGGGACAGGGGGCCCTCGGAAACACCATATATTTT. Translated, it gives CAIGPGQGALGNTIYF.

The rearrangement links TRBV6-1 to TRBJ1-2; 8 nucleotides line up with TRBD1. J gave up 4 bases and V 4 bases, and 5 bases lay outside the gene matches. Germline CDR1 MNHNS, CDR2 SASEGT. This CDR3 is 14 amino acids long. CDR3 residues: CASSADRALYGYTF. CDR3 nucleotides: TGTGCCAGCAGTGCGGACAGGGCCCTCTATGGCTACACCTTC.